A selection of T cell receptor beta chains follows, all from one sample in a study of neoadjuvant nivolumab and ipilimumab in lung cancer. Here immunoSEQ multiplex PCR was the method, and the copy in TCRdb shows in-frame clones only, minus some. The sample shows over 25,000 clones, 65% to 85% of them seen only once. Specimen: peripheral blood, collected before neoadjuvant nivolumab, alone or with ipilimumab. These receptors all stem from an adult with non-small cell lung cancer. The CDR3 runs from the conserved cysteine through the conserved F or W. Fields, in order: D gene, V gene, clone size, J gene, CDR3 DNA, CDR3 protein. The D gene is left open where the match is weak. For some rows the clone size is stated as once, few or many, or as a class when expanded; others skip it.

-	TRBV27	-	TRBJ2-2	TGTGCCAGCAGTTTAAGAGGGCCGAACACCGGGGAGCTGTTTTTT	CASSLRGPNTGELFF
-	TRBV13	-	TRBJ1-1	TGTGCCAGCAGCTTAGTGGGTGGCACTGAAGCTTTCTTT	CASSLVGGTEAFF
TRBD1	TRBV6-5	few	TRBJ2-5	TGTGCCAGCAGTCGGGACAGGGTAAGGGAGACCCAGTACTTC	CASSRDRVRETQYF
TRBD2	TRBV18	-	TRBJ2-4	TGTGCCAGCTCACTGAGCGGGGGGGCCGCCAAAAACATTCAGTACTTC	CASSLSGGAAKNIQYF
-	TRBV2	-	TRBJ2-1	TGTGCCAGCAGTGTCGGGGGCGGTGAGCAGTTCTTC	CASSVGGGEQFF
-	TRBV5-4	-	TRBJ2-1	TGTGCCAGCAGAGTGGAGGTGGGGGCCACCTACAATGAGCAGTTCTTC	CASRVEVGATYNEQFF
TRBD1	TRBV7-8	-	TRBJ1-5	TGTGCCAGCAGCGCACAACAGGGGGCGGCTCAGCCCCAGCATTTT	CASSAQQGAAQPQHF
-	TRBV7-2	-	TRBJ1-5	TGTGCCAGCAGCTTATGGGGAGGTCAGCCCCAGCATTTT	CASSLWGGQPQHF
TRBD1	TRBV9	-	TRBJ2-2	TGTGCCAGCAGCACCTCACAGGGGCCCGGGGAGCTGTTTTTT	CASSTSQGPGELFF
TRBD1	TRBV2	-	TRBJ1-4	TGTGCCAGCACCAAAGAAGGACAGGGGGGAAATGAAAAACTGTTTTTT	CASTKEGQGGNEKLFF
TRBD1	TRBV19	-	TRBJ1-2	TGTGCCAGTAGTCTCCAGGGGGCTAGCGGCTACACCTTC	CASSLQGASGYTF
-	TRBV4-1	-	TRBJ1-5	TGCGCCAGCAGCCAAGTTGGTAGGACGGCCCATCAGCCCCAGCATTTT	CASSQVGRTAHQPQHF
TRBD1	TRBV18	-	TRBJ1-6	TGTGCCAGCTCACCGCCCGGGACAGGGGAAGTCTCACCCCTCCACTTT	CASSPPGTGEVSPLHF
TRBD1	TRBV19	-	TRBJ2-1	TGTGCCAGTAGTATGGGGGACAGGAGGACTGGCAATGAGCAGTTCTTC	CASSMGDRRTGNEQFF
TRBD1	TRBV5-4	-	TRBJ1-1	TGTGCCAGCAGCTTCAGGGACAGGGCGACTGAAGCTTTCTTT	CASSFRDRATEAFF
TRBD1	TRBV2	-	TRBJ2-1	TGTGCCACCCTTCGGGACAGGGGATCCAATGAGCAGTTCTTC	CATLRDRGSNEQFF
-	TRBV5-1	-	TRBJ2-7	TGCGCCAGCGGTGACGGCTACTACGAGCAGTACTTC	CASGDGYYEQYF
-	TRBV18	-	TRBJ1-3	TGTGCCAGCTCACCACCCGACGGGCGGGCCTCTGGAAACACCATATATTTT	CASSPPDGRASGNTIYF